Below are 28 T cell receptor beta chains sequenced from a single sample in a study of early T cells in non-severe SARS-CoV-2 infection. TCRdb ran MiXCR on the 5' RACE reads and lists one entry per CDR3 protein. This sample yields about 40,000 distinct CDR3 sequences, of which less than 6.5% are seen a single time; more than 7% belongs to the top ten. This specimen consisted of whole blood, obtained at baseline. These receptors came from an adult who was a healthcare worker with PCR-confirmed SARS-CoV-2 infection or an uninfected control (not recorded which).

This clonotype was seen ten or more times. The rearrangement links TRBV30 to TRBJ1-2, with a weak D call TRBD1 (5 bases). This CDR3 region has 13 residues. Between the trimmed V and J ends, which lost 6 bases and 3 bases, there was a span of 14 bases. Germline V gene sequence: CDR1 GTSNPN, CDR2 SVGIG (reference sequence). CDR3 sequence: CACFRGMDYGYTF. As DNA, the CDR3 is TGTGCCTGCTTTCGGGGGATGGACTATGGCTACACCTTC.

This clonotype was recorded many times. The CDR3 DNA follows: TGTGCCAGCAGCTTAGCGCTGGGAACTTCCGCTGAAGCTTTCTTT. It is translated as CASSLALGTSAEAFF. V usage is TRBV7-2 and J usage is TRBJ1-1; D gene unclear. V was cut by 0 bases and J by 6 bases, with 14 bases left in between. CDR1 is SGHTA, CDR2 FQGNSA, per germline. This CDR3 has 15 amino acids.

There are many counts of this clonotype. The rearrangement uses TRBV20-1 and TRBJ1-1; D may be TRBD1 (6 bases). The V end lost 1 base, the J end lost 1 base, and 10 bases lay between the germline ends. The CDR3 covers 14 residues. Germline V CDR1 and CDR2: DFQATT, SNEGSKA (reference sequence). The CDR3 region has the DNA TGCAGTGCTAGAGGGTTGGGACAGAACACTGAAGCTTTCTTT. Its protein is CSARGLGQNTEAFF.

The chain carries TRBV11-2 and TRBJ2-2; D gene ambiguous. V lost 1 base to trimming and J lost 7 bases, with 13 bases between them. The CDR3 has 15 residues. Per the germline V gene, CDR1 is SGHAT and CDR2 is FQNNGV. The CDR3 DNA sequence: TGTGCCAGCAGCTTAGCCCGGGTCCGAGGCGGGGAGCTGTTTTTT. This encodes CASSLARVRGGELFF.

Many counts were recorded for this clonotype. The J gene is TRBJ1-4, the V gene TRBV27, with unresolved D. Per the germline V gene, CDR1 is MNHEY and CDR2 is SMNVEV (reference sequence). The CDR3 loop spans 13 amino acids. V was clipped by 3 bases and J by 5 bases, with 7 bases between them. CDR3 region: CASSFGKNEKLFF. CDR3 in DNA: TGTGCCAGCAGTTTCGGGAAAAATGAAAAACTGTTTTTT.

This clonotype was recorded at least ten times. The genes are TRBV7-2 and TRBJ1-5, with D uncertain. The ends were cut back, 6 bases at V and 3 bases at J, with 15 bases in the middle. The CDR3 loop spans 15 amino acids. Per the germline V gene, CDR1 is SGHTA and CDR2 is FQGNSA. Here the CDR3 reads CASSSPGRINQPQHF. The CDR3 region has the DNA TGTGCCAGCAGTTCTCCTGGGCGGATCAATCAGCCCCAGCATTTT.

This clonotype showed up many times. This rearrangement joins TRBV18 to TRBJ1-6; tentative D call: TRBD1 (6 bases). Germline V lookup: CDR1 KGHSH, CDR2 LQKENI. V lost 0 bases to trimming and J lost 9 bases, with 18 bases between them. The length of the CDR3 is 17 residues. The CDR3 nucleotides are TGTGCCAGCTCACCACCGGAGGGGGGCGGATTTCTTTCACCCCTCCACTTT. Protein sequence: CASSPPEGGGFLSPLHF.

This clonotype was seen a handful of times. This rearrangement joins TRBV7-9 to TRBJ1-2, with a tentative D call TRBD1 (6 bases). The CDR3 runs to 14 residues. Trimming took off 2 bases at V and 4 bases at J, with 11 bases between the two ends. Germline CDR1 SEHNR, CDR2 FQNEAQ (reference sequence). Here the CDR3 reads CASSLSGEIYGYTF. CDR3 bases: TGTGCCAGCAGCTTATCAGGGGAAATCTATGGCTACACCTTC.

As DNA, the CDR3 is TGTGCCAGCAGTAGACCCTCGTGGGAGCAGTACTTC. As protein: CASSRPSWEQYF. The chain joins TRBV7-2 to TRBJ2-7; D ambiguous. The CDR3 extends over 12 amino acids. V lost 6 bases and J 7 bases, leaving 13 bases between the germline ends. CDR1 is SGHTA and CDR2 is FQGNSA in the germline V gene. Full variable domain (rest looked up from reference TRBV7-2 and TRBJ2-7): GAGVSQSPSNKVTEKGKDVELRCDPISGHTALYWYRQSLGQGLEFLIYFQGNSAPDKSGLPSDRFSAERTGGSVSTLTIQRTQQEDSAVYLCASSRPSWEQYFGPGTRLTVT.

At least ten counts were recorded for this clonotype. This chain uses TRBV7-8 with TRBJ2-2; 8 bases are shared with TRBD1. CDR1 is SGHVS, CDR2 FQNEAQ, per germline. V lost 4 bases, J lost 4 bases, and 2 bases stayed unmatched. This CDR3 is 14 amino acids long. CDR3: CASSWGTGTGELFF. CDR3 in DNA: TGTGCCAGCAGCTGGGGGACAGGCACCGGGGAGCTGTTTTTT.

In this sample, this clonotype turned up many times. The rearrangement links TRBV6-5 to TRBJ1-5, with a weak D call TRBD1 (6 bases). The CDR3 extends over 16 amino acids. The germline CDR1 and CDR2 sequences are MNHEY and SVGAGI. The germline V and J ends were trimmed by 6 bases and 3 bases, with 18 bases remaining between them. The chain's CDR3 is CASSPTGMRANQPQHF. CDR3 coding DNA: TGTGCCAGCAGCCCAACAGGGATGAGGGCCAATCAGCCCCAGCATTTT.

This clonotype was detected ten times or more. The chain uses TRBV10-2 and TRBJ2-6, with D possibly matching TRBD2 (5 bases). Germline values: CDR1 WSHSY, CDR2 SAAADI. V dropped 7 bases and J dropped 0 bases, with 19 bases sitting between them. The CDR3 loop spans 18 amino acids. The CDR3 nucleotides are TGCGCCAGCATCCCTCCCCCGGGGAGAGCCTCTGGGGCCAACGTCCTGACTTTC. It specifies CASIPPPGRASGANVLTF.

A few counts support this clonotype. The CDR3 here is CASSQLNSNQPQHF. The CDR3 DNA reads TGTGCCAGCAGCCAATTGAATAGCAATCAGCCCCAGCATTTT. The J gene is TRBJ1-5, the V gene TRBV16; no definite D call. Per germline, CDR1 KGHSY and CDR2 FQNENV. This CDR3 spans 14 amino acids. Trimming pared 1 base from V and 0 bases from J, leaving 4 bases between.

The chain couples TRBV20-1 to TRBJ2-3; TRBD1 or TRBD2 may be the D gene (5 bases each). Germline loops: CDR1 DFQATT, CDR2 SNEGSKA (reference sequence). The V end lost 5 bases, the J end lost 1 base, and 10 bases lay between the germline ends. The CDR3 has 13 amino acids. The CDR3 is CSALRGRTDTQYF. The CDR3 nucleotides read TGCAGTGCTTTGAGGGGCCGCACAGATACGCAGTATTTT.

The table lists this clonotype with a few counts. The chain combines TRBV4-3 with TRBJ2-1; 8 bases align to TRBD2. Germline V CDR1 and CDR2: LGHNA, YSLEER. CDR3 length: 17 amino acids. V shed 0 bases, J shed 3 bases, and the junction held 7 bases outside the gene matches. The CDR3, as DNA: TGCGCCAGCAGCCAAGATAAAAGGACTAGCATCTACAATGAGCAGTTCTTC. This encodes CASSQDKRTSIYNEQFF.

The chain has TRBV9 and TRBJ1-1; 8 bases align to TRBD1. The germline V gene encodes CDR1 SGDLS and CDR2 YYNGEE. Losses at the gene ends were 0 bases for V and 10 bases for J; bases not matched to a gene: 8. The CDR3 is 14 residues long. CDR3 nucleotides: TGTGCCAGCAGCGTAGCGCAATTCGACAGGGGAGCTTTCTTT. It yields the protein CASSVAQFDRGAFF.

This clonotype has ten or more counts. The chain recombines TRBV7-9 with TRBJ2-3; D is uncertain. Germline-derived CDR1 and CDR2 are SEHNR and FQNEAQ (reference sequence). V lost 2 bases to trimming and J lost 6 bases, with 3 bases between them. The CDR3 is 11 amino acids. The CDR3 loop is CASSLPDTQYF. The DNA of the CDR3 is TGTGCCAGCAGCTTACCGGATACGCAGTATTTT.

This clonotype was recorded many times. This sequence joins TRBV20-1 and TRBJ1-1; no reliable D call. This CDR3 has 14 amino acids. The germline V and J ends were trimmed by 1 base and 4 bases, with 13 bases remaining between them. CDR1 and CDR2 (germline): DFQATT, SNEGSKA (reference sequence). The DNA for the CDR3 is TGCAGTGCTAGAGGTACACCCACGGGCACTGAAGCTTTCTTT. Translating gives CSARGTPTGTEAFF.

The V and J genes are TRBV10-3 and TRBJ2-3; D remains ambiguous. The CDR3 extends over 13 amino acids. Trimming cost V 5 bases and J 6 bases, with 12 bases left between them. CDR1 and CDR2 (germline): ENHRY, SYGVKD. The CDR3 sequence is CAISSPGVDTQYF. CDR3 sequence (DNA): TGTGCCATCAGTAGCCCCGGCGTCGATACGCAGTATTTT.

The J gene is TRBJ2-7, the V gene TRBV28; TRBD2 agrees at 9 bases. V was clipped by 2 bases and J by 4 bases; unmatched bases: 9. The CDR3 has 16 amino acids. In germline, CDR1 is MDHEN, CDR2 SYDVKM. CDR3 DNA: TGTGCCAGCAGTTTACGTAGCGGGGGCTTCCTTTACGAGCAGTACTTC. Amino acids: CASSLRSGGFLYEQYF.

This clonotype came up many times. The chain uses TRBV6-2 or TRBV6-3 and TRBJ2-5; D is undetermined. This CDR3 spans 14 amino acids. CDR1 is MNHEY and CDR2 is SVGEGT in the germline V gene. Trimming removed 2 bases from V and 2 bases from J, with 9 bases in between. CDR3 bases: TGTGCCAGCAGTTACAGTGCCGGACAAGAGACCCAGTACTTC. It encodes CASSYSAGQETQYF.

The chain uses TRBV7-2 and TRBJ2-5; 9 bases line up with TRBD1. The CDR3 runs 14 residues. Trimming took 5 bases from V and 5 from J; bases not matched to a gene: 6. The germline V gene has CDR1 SGHTA and CDR2 FQGNSA. The chain's CDR3 is CASSVGQGYETQYF. For the CDR3, the DNA is TGTGCCAGCAGCGTAGGACAGGGGTACGAGACCCAGTACTTC.

This clonotype was counted ten times or more. The genes are TRBV18 and TRBJ2-3, with TRBD2 matching over 8 bases. With V trimmed by 3 bases and J by 4 bases, 9 bases remained unmatched. Germline V gene sequence: CDR1 KGHSH, CDR2 LQKENI. This CDR3 comprises 16 residues. The CDR3 sequence is CASSPPNGGAADTQYF. The CDR3 DNA is TGTGCCAGCTCACCCCCCAACGGGGGGGCCGCAGATACGCAGTATTTT.

The V gene is TRBV12-3 or TRBV12-4, the J gene TRBJ1-5; D gene uncertain. The CDR3 loop spans 15 amino acids. Trimming took 1 base from V and 6 from J, leaving 13 bases between them. CDR3 sequence: CASSLGISGPQPQHF. CDR3 sequence (DNA): TGTGCCAGCAGTTTAGGGATTTCGGGCCCTCAGCCCCAGCATTTT.

This clonotype was seen at least ten times. The CDR3 DNA is TGTGCCAGCAGCTTCGTGGGGAATGAGCAGTTCTTC. This sequence encodes CASSFVGNEQFF. The rearrangement joins TRBV11-2 to TRBJ2-1; no definite D call. Trimming took 3 bases from V and 7 from J, leaving 7 bases between them. Germline loops: CDR1 SGHAT, CDR2 FQNNGV. This CDR3 is 12 amino acids long.

The chain uses TRBV5-8 and TRBJ2-2; D may match TRBD1 or TRBD2 (5 bases each). Germline assignment: CDR1 SGHTS and CDR2 YDEGEE. The CDR3 runs to 15 residues. Trimming removed 5 bases at V and 2 bases at J, with 13 bases between. Here the CDR3 DNA reads TGTGCCAGCAGATCGAGGGGAATAAACACCGGGGAGCTGTTTTTT. Protein: CASRSRGINTGELFF.

This clonotype was recorded many times. The J gene is TRBJ2-3, the V gene TRBV28; 9 positions agree with TRBD2. The CDR3 is 17 residues long. Losses at the gene ends were 7 bases for V and 1 base for J; bases not matched to a gene: 12. Germline CDR1 MDHEN, CDR2 SYDVKM. The chain's CDR3 is CASNPVRGGYRTDTQYF. CDR3 nucleotides: TGTGCCAGCAACCCCGTGCGGGGGGGATATCGCACAGATACGCAGTATTTT.

This clonotype has just a few counts. The chain employs TRBV12-3 or TRBV12-4 and TRBJ1-5; possible D gene TRBD1, 6 bases. The V end lost 5 bases, the J end lost 3 bases, and 11 bases lay between the germline ends. The CDR3 covers 14 residues. The DNA for the CDR3 is TGTGCCAGCAGTATCCAGGGGTCCAATCAGCCCCAGCATTTT. Its translation is CASSIQGSNQPQHF.